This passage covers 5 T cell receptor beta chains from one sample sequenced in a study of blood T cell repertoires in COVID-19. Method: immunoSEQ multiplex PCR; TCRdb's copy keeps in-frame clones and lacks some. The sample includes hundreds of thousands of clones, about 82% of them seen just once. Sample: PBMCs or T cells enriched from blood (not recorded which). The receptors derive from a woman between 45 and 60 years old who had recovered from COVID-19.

CDR3 amino acids: CASSSGGRVEKLFF. The CDR3 nucleotides read TGTGCCAGCAGTTCAGGGGGCAGGGTTGAAAAACTGTTTTTT. This chain uses TRBV28 with TRBJ1-4; 8 bases map to TRBD1. The CDR3 is made up of 14 amino acids. The trim removed 4 bases at V and 7 bases at J, leaving 5 bases unmatched. CDR1 and CDR2 (germline): MDHEN, SYDVKM.

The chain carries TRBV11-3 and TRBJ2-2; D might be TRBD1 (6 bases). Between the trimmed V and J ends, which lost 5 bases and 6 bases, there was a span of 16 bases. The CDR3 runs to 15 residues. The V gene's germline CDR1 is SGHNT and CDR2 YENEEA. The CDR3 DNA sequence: TGTGCCAGCAGCCCCTCGCGGACAGCTCCCGGGGAGCTGTTTTTT. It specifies CASSPSRTAPGELFF.

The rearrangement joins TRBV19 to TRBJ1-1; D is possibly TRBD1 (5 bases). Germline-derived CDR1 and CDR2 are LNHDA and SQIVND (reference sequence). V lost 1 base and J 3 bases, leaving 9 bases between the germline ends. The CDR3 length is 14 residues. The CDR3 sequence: CASSIGTGDTEAFF. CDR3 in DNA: TGTGCCAGTAGTATAGGTACGGGGGACACTGAAGCTTTCTTT.

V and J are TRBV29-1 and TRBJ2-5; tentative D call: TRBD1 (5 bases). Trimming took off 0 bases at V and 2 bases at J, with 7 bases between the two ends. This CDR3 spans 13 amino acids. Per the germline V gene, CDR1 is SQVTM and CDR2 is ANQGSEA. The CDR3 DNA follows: TGCAGCGTTGAAGACCCAGGGCAAGAGACCCAGTACTTC. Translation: CSVEDPGQETQYF.

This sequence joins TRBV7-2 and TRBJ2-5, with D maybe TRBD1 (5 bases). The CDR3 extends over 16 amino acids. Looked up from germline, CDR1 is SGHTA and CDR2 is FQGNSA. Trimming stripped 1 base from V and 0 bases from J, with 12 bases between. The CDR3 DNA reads TGTGCCAGCAGCTTAGGGACATATAGGTACCAAGAGACCCAGTACTTC. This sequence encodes CASSLGTYRYQETQYF.